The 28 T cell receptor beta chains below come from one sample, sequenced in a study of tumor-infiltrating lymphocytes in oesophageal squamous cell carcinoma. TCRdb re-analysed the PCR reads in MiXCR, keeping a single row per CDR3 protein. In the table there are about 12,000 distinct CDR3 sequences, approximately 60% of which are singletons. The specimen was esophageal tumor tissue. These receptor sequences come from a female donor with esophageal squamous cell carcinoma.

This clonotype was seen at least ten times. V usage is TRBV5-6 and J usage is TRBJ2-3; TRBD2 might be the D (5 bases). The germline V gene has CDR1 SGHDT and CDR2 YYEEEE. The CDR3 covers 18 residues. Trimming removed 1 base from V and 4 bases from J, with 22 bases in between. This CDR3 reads CASSLSRIEASPPDTQYF. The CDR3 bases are TGTGCCAGCAGCTTGTCCCGAATTGAGGCTAGCCCACCAGATACGCAGTATTTT.

This chain's CDR3 is CASSYSPGGYEQYF. The CDR3 DNA reads TGTGCCAGCAGTTACTCCCCAGGAGGGTACGAGCAGTACTTC. The chain has TRBV6-6 and TRBJ2-5; D may be TRBD2 (6 bases). With the DNA end fitting TRBJ2-7 better, the J assignment may be wrong. Germline assignment: CDR1 MNHNY and CDR2 SVGAGI (reference sequence). This CDR3 region has 14 residues.

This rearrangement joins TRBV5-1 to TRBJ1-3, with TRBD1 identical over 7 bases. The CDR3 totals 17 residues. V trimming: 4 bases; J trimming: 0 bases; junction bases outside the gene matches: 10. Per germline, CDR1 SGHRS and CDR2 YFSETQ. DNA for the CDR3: TGCGCCAGCAGCAGGGGACAGAACAAAAACTCTGGAAACACCATATATTTT. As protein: CASSRGQNKNSGNTIYF. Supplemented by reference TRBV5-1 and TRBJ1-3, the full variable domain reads KAGVTQTPRYLIKTRGQQVTLSCSPISGHRSVSWYQQTPGQGLQFLFEYFSETQRNKGNFPGRFSGRQFSNSRSEMNVSTLELGDSALYLCASSRGQNKNSGNTIYFGEGSWLTVV.

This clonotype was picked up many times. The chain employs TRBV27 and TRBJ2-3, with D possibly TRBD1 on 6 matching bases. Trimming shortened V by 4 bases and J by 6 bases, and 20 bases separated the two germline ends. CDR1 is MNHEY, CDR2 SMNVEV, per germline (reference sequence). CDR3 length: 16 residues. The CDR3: CASSSYRDHSVDTQYF. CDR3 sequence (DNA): TGTGCCAGCAGTTCCTACAGGGATCATAGTGTGGATACGCAGTATTTT.

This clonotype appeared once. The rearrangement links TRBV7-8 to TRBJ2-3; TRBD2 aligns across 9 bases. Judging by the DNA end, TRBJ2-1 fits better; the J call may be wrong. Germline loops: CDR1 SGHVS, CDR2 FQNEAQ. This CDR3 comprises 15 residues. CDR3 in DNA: TGTGCCAGCAGCTTAGTCCTAGCGGGATATGTTGAGCAGTTCTTC. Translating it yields CASSLVLAGYVEQFF.

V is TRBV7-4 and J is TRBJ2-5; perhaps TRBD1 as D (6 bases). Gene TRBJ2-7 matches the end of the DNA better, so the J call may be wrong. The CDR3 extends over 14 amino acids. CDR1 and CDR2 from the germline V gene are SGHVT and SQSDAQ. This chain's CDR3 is CASSLSGGGYEQYF. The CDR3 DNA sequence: TGTGCCAGCAGCTTAAGTGGGGGCGGCTACGAGCAGTACTTC.

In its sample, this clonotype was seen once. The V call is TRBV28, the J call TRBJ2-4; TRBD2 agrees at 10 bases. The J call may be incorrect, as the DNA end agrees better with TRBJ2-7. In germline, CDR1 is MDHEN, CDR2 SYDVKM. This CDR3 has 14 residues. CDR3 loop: CASSYSGRVYEQYF. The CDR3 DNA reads TGTGCCAGCAGTTACAGCGGGAGGGTTTACGAGCAGTACTTC.

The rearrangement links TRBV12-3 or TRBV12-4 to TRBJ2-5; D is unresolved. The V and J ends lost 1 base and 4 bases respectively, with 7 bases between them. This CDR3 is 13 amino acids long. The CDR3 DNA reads TGTGCCAGCAGTTTAGAGTGGGGAGAGACCCAGTACTTC. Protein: CASSLEWGETQYF.

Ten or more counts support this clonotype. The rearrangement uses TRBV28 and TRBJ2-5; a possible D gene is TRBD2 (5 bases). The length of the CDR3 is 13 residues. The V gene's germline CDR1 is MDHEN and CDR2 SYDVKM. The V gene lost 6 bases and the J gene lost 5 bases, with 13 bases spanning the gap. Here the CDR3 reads CASRDRDWETQYF. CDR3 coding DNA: TGTGCCAGCAGAGACCGGGATTGGGAGACCCAGTACTTC.

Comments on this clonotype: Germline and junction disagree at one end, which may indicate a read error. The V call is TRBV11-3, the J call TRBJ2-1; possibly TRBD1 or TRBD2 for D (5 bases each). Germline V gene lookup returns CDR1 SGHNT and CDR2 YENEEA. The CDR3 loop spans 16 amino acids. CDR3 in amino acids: CANSPGHKSSSYEQFF. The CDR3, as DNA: TGTGCCAACAGCCCGGGGCACAAATCTTCCTCCTACGAGCAGTTCTTC.

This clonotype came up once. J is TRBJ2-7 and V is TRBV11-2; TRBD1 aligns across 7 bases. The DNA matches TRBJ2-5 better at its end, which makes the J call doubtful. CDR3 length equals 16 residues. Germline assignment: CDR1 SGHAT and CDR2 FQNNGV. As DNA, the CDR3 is TGTGCCAGCAGCTTCTGGGGACAGTTGAAACTAGAGACCCAGTACTTC. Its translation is CASSFWGQLKLETQYF.

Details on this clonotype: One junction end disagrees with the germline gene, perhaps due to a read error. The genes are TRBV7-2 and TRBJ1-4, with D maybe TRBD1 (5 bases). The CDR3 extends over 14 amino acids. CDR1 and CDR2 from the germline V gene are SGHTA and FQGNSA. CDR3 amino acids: CASSLSGVVEKPFF. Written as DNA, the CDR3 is TGTGCCAGCAGCTTGTCGGGGGTTGTTGAAAAACCGTTTTTT.

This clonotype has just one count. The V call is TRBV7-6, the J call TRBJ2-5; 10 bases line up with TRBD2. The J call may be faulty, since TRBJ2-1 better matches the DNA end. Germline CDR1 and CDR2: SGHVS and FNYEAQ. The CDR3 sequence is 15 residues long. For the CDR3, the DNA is TGTGCCAGCAGCTTATCTAGCGGGGGTTACAATGAGCAGTTCTTC. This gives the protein CASSLSSGGYNEQFF.

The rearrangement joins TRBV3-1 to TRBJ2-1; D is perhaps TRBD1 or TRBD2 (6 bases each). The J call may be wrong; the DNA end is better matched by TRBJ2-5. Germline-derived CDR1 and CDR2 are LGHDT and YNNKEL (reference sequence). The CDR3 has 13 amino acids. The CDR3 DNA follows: TGTGCCAGCACCGAACGGGGGCGAGAGACCCAGTACTTC. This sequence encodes CASTERGRETQYF.

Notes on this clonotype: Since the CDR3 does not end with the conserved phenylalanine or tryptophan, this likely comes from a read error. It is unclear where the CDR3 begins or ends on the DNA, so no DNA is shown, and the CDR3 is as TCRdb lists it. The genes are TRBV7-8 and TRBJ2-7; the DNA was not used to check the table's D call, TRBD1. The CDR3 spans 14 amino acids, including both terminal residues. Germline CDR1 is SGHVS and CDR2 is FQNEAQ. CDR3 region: CASSFWTDGYTFGS.

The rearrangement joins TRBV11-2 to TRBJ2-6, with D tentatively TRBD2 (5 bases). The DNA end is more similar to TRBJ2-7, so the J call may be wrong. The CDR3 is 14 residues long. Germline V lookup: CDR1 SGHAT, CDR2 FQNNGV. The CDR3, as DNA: TGTGCCAGCAGAAGGACGGGGAGCTCCTACGAGCAGTACTTC. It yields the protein CASRRTGSSYEQYF.

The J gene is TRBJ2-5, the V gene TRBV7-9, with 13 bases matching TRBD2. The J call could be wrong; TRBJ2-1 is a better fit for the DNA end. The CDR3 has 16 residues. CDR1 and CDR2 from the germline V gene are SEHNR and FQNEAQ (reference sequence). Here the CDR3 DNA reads TGTGCCAGCAGCTGGATGGGACTAGCGGGGACATACGAGCAGTTCTTC. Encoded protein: CASSWMGLAGTYEQFF.

The CDR3 spells CSGTIRSSYEQYF. CDR3 nucleotides: TGCAGTGGTACGATTAGGAGCTCCTACGAGCAGTACTTC. The chain uses TRBV20-1 and TRBJ2-7; D unresolved. Germline V gene data show CDR1 as DFQATT and CDR2 as SNEGSKA (reference sequence). The V end lost 7 bases, the J end lost 0 bases, and 13 bases lay between the germline ends. The CDR3 length is 13 residues.

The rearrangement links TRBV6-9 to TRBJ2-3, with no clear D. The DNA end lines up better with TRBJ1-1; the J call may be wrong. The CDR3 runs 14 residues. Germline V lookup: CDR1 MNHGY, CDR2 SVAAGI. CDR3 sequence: CASSYPGWDTEAFF. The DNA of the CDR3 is TGTGCCAGCAGTTACCCCGGGTGGGACACTGAAGCTTTCTTT.

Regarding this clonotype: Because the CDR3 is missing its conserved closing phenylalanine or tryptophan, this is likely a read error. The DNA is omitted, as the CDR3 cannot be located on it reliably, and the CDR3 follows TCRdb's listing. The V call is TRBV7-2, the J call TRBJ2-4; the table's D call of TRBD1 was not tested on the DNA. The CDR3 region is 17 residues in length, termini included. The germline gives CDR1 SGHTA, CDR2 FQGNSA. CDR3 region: CASSLGGQGYNEQFFGP.

CDR3 amino acids: CSAIDLTPETQYF. CDR3 coding DNA: TGCAGTGCTATTGACCTTACCCCAGAGACCCAGTACTTC. V is TRBV20-1 and J is TRBJ2-3, with no clear D. The J call may be incorrect, as the DNA end agrees better with TRBJ2-5. This CDR3 region has 13 residues. Germline CDR1 is DFQATT and CDR2 is SNEGSKA (reference sequence).

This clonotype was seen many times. The CDR3 spells CASSPPSNREQYF. CDR3 in DNA: TGTGCCAGCTCACCACCATCTAACAGGGAGCAGTACTTC. The rearrangement uses TRBV18 and TRBJ2-7; tentatively, D is TRBD1 (5 bases). This CDR3 region has 13 residues. The germline V gene has CDR1 KGHSH and CDR2 LQKENI. V was cut by 0 bases and J by 7 bases, with 10 bases left in between.

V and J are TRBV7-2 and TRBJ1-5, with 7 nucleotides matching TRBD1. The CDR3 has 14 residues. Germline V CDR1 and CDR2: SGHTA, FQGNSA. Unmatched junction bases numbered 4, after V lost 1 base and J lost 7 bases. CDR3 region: CASSLGQGEQPQHF. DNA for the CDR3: TGTGCCAGCAGCTTAGGACAGGGTGAGCAGCCCCAGCATTTT.

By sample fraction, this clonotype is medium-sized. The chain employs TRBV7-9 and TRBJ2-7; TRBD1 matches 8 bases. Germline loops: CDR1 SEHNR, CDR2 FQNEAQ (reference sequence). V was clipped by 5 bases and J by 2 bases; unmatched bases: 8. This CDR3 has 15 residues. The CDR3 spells CASSLLGTGPYEQYF. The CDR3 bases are TGTGCCAGCAGCCTACTGGGGACAGGTCCCTACGAGCAGTACTTC.

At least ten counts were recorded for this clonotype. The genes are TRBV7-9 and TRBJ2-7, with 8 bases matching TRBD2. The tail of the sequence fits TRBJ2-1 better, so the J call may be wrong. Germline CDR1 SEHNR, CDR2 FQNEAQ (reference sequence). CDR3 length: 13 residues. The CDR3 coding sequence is TGTGCCAGCAGCGTGGGACTAGTTAATGAGCAGTTCTTC. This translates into CASSVGLVNEQFF.

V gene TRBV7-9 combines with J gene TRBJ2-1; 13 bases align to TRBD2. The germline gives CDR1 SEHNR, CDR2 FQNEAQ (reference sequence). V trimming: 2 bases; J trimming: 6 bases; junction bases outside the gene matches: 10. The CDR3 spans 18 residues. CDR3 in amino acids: CASSLQGTSGNRGNEQFF. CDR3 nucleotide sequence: TGTGCCAGCAGCTTACAGGGGACTAGCGGGAACAGGGGCAATGAGCAGTTCTTC.

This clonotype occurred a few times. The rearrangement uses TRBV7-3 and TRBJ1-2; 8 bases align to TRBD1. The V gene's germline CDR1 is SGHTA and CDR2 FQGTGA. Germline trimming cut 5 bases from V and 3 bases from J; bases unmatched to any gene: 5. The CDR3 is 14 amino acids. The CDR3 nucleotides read TGTGCCAGCAGCGTTCAGGGGGCGGACTATGGCTACACCTTC. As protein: CASSVQGADYGYTF.

CDR3 residues: CASSPRGLAGGEQFF. The CDR3 DNA reads TGTGCCAGCTCACCACGGGGACTAGCGGGAGGTGAGCAGTTCTTC. The chain links TRBV18 to TRBJ2-1; 15 bases match TRBD2. The junction had 1 base not matched to a gene; V was cut back by 1 base and J by 9 bases. The length of the CDR3 is 15 residues. Germline values: CDR1 KGHSH, CDR2 LQKENI.